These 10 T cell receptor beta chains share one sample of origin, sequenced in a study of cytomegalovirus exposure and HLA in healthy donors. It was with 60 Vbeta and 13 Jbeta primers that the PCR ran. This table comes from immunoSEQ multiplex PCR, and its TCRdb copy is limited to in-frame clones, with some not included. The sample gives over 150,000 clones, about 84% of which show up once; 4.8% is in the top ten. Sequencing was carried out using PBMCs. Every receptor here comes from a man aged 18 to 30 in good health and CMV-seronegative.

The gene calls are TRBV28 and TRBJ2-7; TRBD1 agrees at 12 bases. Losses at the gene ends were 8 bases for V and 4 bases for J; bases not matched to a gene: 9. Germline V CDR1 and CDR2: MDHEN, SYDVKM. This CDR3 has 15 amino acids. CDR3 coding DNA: TGTGCCAGCGGACCGGGACAGGGGGCCCTATACGAGCAGTACTTC. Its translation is CASGPGQGALYEQYF.

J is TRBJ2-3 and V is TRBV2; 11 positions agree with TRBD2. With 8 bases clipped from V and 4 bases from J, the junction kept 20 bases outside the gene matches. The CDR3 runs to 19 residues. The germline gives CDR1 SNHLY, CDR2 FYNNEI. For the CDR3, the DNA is TGTGCCAGCCACCAGGGGGGGTGGCGGGCTAGCGGGAGGCCAGATACGCAGTATTTT. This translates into CASHQGGWRASGRPDTQYF. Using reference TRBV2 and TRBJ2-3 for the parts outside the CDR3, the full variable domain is EPEVTQTPSHQVTQMGQEVILRCVPISNHLYFYWYRQILGQKVEFLVSFYNNEISEKSEIFDDQFSVERPDGSNFTLKIRSTKLEDSAMYFCASHQGGWRASGRPDTQYFGPGTRLTVL.

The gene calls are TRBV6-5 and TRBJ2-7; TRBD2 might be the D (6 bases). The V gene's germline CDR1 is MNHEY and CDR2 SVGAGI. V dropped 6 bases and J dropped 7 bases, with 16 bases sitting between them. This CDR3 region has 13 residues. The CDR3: CASSFLGGGEQYF. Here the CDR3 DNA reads TGTGCCAGCAGCTTTTTGGGTGGGGGGGAGCAGTACTTC.

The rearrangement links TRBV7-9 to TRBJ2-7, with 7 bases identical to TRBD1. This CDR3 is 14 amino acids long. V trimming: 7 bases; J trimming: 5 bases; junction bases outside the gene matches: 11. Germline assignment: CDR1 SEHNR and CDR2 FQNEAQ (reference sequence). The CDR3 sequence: CASNSGQAGDEQYF. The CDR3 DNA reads TGTGCCAGCAATTCAGGACAGGCGGGTGACGAGCAGTACTTC.

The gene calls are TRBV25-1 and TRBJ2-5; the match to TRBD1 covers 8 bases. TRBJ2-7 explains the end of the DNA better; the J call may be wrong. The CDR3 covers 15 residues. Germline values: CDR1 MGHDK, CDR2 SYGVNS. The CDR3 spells CASSELGQVKYEQYF. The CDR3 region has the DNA TGTGCCAGCAGTGAATTGGGACAGGTCAAGTACGAGCAGTACTTC.

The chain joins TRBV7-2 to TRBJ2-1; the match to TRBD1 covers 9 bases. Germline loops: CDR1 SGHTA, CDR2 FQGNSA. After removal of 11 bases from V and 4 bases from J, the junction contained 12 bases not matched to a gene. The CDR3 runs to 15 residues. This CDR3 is CAVAKDRGVYNEQFF. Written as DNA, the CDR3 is TGTGCCGTAGCTAAGGACAGGGGAGTTTACAATGAGCAGTTCTTC.

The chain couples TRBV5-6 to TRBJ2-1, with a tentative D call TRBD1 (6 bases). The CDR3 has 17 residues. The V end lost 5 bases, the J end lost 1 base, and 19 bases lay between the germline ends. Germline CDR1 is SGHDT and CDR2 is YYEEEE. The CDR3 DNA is TGTGCCAGCAGTCCTTCCCTTTTGGGACAATCCTACAATGAGCAGTTCTTC. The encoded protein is CASSPSLLGQSYNEQFF.

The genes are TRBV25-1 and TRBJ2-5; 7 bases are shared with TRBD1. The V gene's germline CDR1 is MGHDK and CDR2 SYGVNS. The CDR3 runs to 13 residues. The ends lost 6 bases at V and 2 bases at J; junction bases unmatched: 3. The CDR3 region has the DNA TGTGCCAGCAGACAGGGGAATCAAGAGACCCAGTACTTC. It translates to CASRQGNQETQYF.

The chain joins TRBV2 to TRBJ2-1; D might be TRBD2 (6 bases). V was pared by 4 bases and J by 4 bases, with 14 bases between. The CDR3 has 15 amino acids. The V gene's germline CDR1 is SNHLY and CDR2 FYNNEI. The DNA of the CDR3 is TGTGCCAGCAGTGCTACGGGAGTAAATTACAATGAGCAGTTCTTC. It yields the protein CASSATGVNYNEQFF.

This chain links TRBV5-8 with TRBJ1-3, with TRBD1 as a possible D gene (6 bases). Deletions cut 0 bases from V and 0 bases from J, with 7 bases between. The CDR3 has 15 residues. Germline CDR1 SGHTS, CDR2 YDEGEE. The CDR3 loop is CASSLVRGSGNTIYF. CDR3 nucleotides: TGTGCCAGCAGCTTGGTCAGGGGCTCTGGAAACACCATATATTTT.